Each of the 14 T cell receptor beta chains below was sequenced from the same sample in a study of blood T cell repertoires in COVID-19. The table came from immunoSEQ multiplex PCR; TCRdb's copy has only in-frame clones and leaves some out. The data show about 110,000 clones, with approximately 81% seen just once and roughly 4.3% held by the top ten. The sequencing input was peripheral blood. The receptors stem from a human donor in a cohort sampled during active COVID-19.

The DNA of the CDR3 is TGTGCCAGCAGCTTACAGGCGGGAGGAGTAGGAGACACCATATATTTT. Its protein product is CASSLQAGGVGDTIYF. The chain carries TRBV7-2 and TRBJ1-3, with D uncertain. The CDR3 sequence is 16 residues long. Trimming stripped 2 bases from V and 8 bases from J, with 19 bases between. Germline CDR1 and CDR2: SGHTA and FQGNSA.

For this clone: This sample also contains other DNA sequences that code for the same CDR3. For the CDR3, the DNA is TGTGCCAGCAGCCCGACTAACACCGGGGAGCTGTTTTTT. Amino acids: CASSPTNTGELFF. V is TRBV3-1 (or the pseudogene TRBV3-2) and J is TRBJ2-2, with D unclear. The ends were cut back, 4 bases at V and 2 bases at J, with 5 bases in the middle. The germline CDR1 and CDR2 sequences are LGHDT and YNNKEL (reference sequence). The CDR3 loop spans 13 amino acids.

The chain combines TRBV7-8 with TRBJ2-2; no definite D call. The germline CDR1 and CDR2 sequences are SGHVS and FQNEAQ. Trimming left V 5 bases short and J 1 base short, with 11 bases between. The CDR3 has 15 amino acids. This CDR3 reads CASSTTAGNTGELFF. The CDR3, as DNA: TGTGCCAGCAGCACCACTGCAGGGAACACCGGGGAGCTGTTTTTT.

CDR3: CAPPLYEQYV. CDR3 nucleotides: TGTGCCCCCCCCCTCTACGAGCAGTACGTC. This chain connects TRBV27 to TRBJ2-7; D is uncertain. Germline CDR1 and CDR2: MNHEY and SMNVEV (reference sequence). Trimming shortened V by 11 bases and J by 3 bases, and 8 bases separated the two germline ends. The CDR3 length is 10 residues.

This sequence joins TRBV6-2 or TRBV6-3 and TRBJ2-7, with no clear D. This CDR3 spans 15 amino acids. The germline CDR1 and CDR2 sequences are MNHEY and SVGEGT. Trimming shortened V by 6 bases and J by 0 bases, and 15 bases separated the two germline ends. In nucleotides, the CDR3 is TGTGCCAGCAGCTCTCTTGCGGCTAGCTCCTACGAGCAGTACGTC. Its translation is CASSSLAASSYEQYV.

The CDR3 sequence is CASSLGQSNYGYTF. The CDR3 DNA follows: TGTGCCAGCAGCTTAGGTCAGTCCAACTATGGCTACACCTTC. The J gene is TRBJ1-2, the V gene TRBV7-9; D gene unclear. CDR3 length equals 14 residues. V dropped 1 base and J dropped 2 bases, with 8 bases sitting between them. CDR1 is SEHNR and CDR2 is FQNEAQ in the germline V gene (reference sequence).

The genes are TRBV6-2 or TRBV6-3 and TRBJ2-1; the D gene is possibly TRBD1 (7 bases). The germline V and J ends were trimmed by 6 bases and 3 bases, with 15 bases remaining between them. The CDR3 has 15 amino acids. The germline V gene has CDR1 MNHEY and CDR2 SVGEGT. CDR3 nucleotides: TGTGCCAGCAGCTTGACGGGGGACAGCTACAATGAGCAGTTCTTC. It codes for CASSLTGDSYNEQFF.

The chain employs TRBV12-3 or TRBV12-4 and TRBJ1-2; D is uncertain. There are 13 residues in the CDR3. Trimming cost V 5 bases and J 4 bases, with 11 bases left between them. This CDR3 is CASSAGIIYGYTF. CDR3 DNA: TGTGCCAGCAGTGCCGGGATAATCTATGGCTACACCTTC.

The CDR3 protein is CASINTRDKWNTEAFF. The CDR3 nucleotides read TGTGCCAGCATCAATACAAGGGACAAATGGAACACTGAAGCTTTCTTT. The V gene is TRBV5-6, the J gene TRBJ1-1; weak D call: TRBD1 (6 bases). The CDR3 runs 16 residues. Germline V lookup: CDR1 SGHDT, CDR2 YYEEEE. Trimming cost V 6 bases and J 1 base, with 19 bases left between them.

The chain recombines TRBV5-4 with TRBJ2-1; D may be TRBD1 (6 bases). CDR3 size: 16 residues. The germline V gene has CDR1 SGHNT and CDR2 YYREEE (reference sequence). V was shortened by 0 bases and J by 7 bases, with 17 bases between the two germline ends. CDR3 protein: CASSLGGPSSKNEQFF. In nucleotides, the CDR3 is TGTGCCAGCAGCTTGGGGGGGCCTAGCAGTAAAAATGAGCAGTTCTTC. Supplemented by reference TRBV5-4 and TRBJ2-1, the full variable domain reads ETGVTQSPTHLIKTRGQQVTLRCSSQSGHNTVSWYQQALGQGPQFIFQYYREEENGRGNFPPRFSGLQFPNYSSELNVNALELDDSALYLCASSLGGPSSKNEQFFGPGTRLTVL.

V is TRBV18 and J is TRBJ2-7, with TRBD2 matching 11 bases. The CDR3 extends over 15 amino acids. CDR1 is KGHSH, CDR2 LQKENI, per germline. The V and J ends lost 6 bases and 6 bases, in that order; junction bases with no gene match: 10. The CDR3 region has the DNA TGTGCCAGCTCCCTAACTAGCGGGAGCTCCAGCGAGCAGTACGTC. Amino acid sequence: CASSLTSGSSSEQYV.

Concerning this clone itself: Distinct nucleotide sequences in the sample also encode this CDR3. The J gene is TRBJ2-5, the V gene TRBV11-3, with a tentative D call TRBD1 (5 bases). CDR3 size: 15 residues. V lost 5 bases to trimming and J lost 3 bases, with 16 bases between them. CDR1 is SGHNT and CDR2 is YENEEA in the germline V gene. The CDR3 DNA follows: TGTGCCAGCAGCCCCGGAACAGGAGATAAAGAGACCCAGTACTTC. This translates into CASSPGTGDKETQYF.

This chain joins TRBV7-2 and TRBJ2-2, with D possibly TRBD1 on 6 matching bases. This CDR3 is 16 amino acids long. Germline V gives CDR1 SGHTA, CDR2 FQGNSA. V lost 5 bases, J lost 4 bases, and 17 bases lay in between. The chain's CDR3 is CASSQQQGAVTGELFF. In DNA, the CDR3 is TGTGCCAGCAGCCAACAACAGGGTGCGGTCACCGGGGAGCTGTTTTTT.

This sequence joins TRBV28 and TRBJ2-4; a weak D match, TRBD2 (5 bases). Trimming removed 8 bases from V and 6 bases from J, with 11 bases in between. This CDR3 contains 12 residues. Per germline, CDR1 MDHEN and CDR2 SYDVKM. Here the CDR3 reads CASRGSGNIQYF. The DNA of the CDR3 is TGTGCCAGCCGGGGAAGCGGAAACATTCAGTACTTC.